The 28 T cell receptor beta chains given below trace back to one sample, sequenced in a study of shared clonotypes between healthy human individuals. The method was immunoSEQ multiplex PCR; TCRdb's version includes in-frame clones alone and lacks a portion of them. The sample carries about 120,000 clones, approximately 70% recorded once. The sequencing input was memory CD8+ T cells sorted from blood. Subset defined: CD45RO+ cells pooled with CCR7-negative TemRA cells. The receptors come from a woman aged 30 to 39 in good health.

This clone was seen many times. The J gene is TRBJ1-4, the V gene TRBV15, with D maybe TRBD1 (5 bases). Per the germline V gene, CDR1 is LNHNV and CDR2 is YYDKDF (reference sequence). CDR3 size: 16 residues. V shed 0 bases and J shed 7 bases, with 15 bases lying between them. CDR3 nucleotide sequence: TGTGCCACCAGCAGAGATATTAGGGGAGGGAGTGAAAAACTGTTTTTT. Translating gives CATSRDIRGGSEKLFF.

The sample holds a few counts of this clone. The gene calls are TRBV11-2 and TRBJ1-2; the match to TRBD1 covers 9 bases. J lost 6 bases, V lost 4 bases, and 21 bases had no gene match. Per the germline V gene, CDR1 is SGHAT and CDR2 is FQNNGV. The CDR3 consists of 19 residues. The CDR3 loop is CASSSPTGSRQGVPDGYTF. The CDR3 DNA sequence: TGTGCCAGCAGCTCGCCGACCGGATCCCGACAGGGGGTACCTGATGGCTACACCTTC.

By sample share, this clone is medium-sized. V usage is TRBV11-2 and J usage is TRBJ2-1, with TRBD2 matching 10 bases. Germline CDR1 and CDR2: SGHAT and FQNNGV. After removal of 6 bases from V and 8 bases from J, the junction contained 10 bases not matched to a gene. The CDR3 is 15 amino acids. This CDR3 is CASSNVAGGEDEQFF. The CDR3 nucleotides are TGTGCCAGCAGTAATGTAGCGGGAGGAGAGGATGAGCAGTTCTTC.

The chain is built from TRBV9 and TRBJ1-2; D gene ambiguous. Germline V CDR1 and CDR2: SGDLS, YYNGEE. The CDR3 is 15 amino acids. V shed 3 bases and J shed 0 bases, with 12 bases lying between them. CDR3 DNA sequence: TGTGCCAGCAGCGATGGTGTCCGATCTAACTATGGCTACACCTTC. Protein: CASSDGVRSNYGYTF.

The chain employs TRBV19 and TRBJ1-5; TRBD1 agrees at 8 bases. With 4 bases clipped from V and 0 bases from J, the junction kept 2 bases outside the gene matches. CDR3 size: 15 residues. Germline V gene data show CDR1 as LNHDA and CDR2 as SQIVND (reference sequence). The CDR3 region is CASSSQGASNQPQHF. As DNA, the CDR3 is TGTGCCAGTAGTAGCCAGGGGGCTAGCAATCAGCCCCAGCATTTT.

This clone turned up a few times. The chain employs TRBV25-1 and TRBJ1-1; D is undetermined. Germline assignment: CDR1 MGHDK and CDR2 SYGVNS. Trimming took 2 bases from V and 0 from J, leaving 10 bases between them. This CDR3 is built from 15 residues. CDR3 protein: CASSEGLVMNTEAFF. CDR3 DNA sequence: TGTGCCAGCAGTGAAGGGTTAGTCATGAACACTGAAGCTTTCTTT.

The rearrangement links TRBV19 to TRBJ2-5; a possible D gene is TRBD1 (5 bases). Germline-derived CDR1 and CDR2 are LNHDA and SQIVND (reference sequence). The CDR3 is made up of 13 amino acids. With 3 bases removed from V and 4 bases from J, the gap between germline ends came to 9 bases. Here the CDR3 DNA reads TGTGCCAGTAGTATTTGGGGCCCAGAGACCCAGTACTTC. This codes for CASSIWGPETQYF.

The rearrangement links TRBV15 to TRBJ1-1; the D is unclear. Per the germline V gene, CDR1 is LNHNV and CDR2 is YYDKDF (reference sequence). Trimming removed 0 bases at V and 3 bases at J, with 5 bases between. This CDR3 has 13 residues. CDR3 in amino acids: CATSRDGDTEAFF. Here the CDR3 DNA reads TGTGCCACCAGCAGAGATGGGGACACTGAAGCTTTCTTT.

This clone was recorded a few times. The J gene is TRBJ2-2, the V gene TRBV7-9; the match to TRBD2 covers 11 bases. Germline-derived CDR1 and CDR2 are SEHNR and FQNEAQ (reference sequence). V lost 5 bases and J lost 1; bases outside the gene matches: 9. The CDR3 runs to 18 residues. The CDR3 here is CASSHVGTSGLNTGELFF. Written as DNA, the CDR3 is TGTGCCAGCAGCCACGTAGGGACTAGCGGTTTGAACACCGGGGAGCTGTTTTTT.

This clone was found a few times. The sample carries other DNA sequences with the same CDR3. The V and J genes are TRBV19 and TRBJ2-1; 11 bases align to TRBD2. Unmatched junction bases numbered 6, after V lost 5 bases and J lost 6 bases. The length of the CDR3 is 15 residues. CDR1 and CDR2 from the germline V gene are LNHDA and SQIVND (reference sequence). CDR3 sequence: CASSPRTSGLNEQFF. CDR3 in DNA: TGTGCCAGTAGTCCCCGGACTAGCGGGCTCAATGAGCAGTTCTTC.

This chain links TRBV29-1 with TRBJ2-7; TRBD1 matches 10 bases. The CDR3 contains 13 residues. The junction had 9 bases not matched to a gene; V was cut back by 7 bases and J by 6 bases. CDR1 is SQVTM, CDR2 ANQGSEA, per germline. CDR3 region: CSGGTGEYGEQYF. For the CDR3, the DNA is TGCAGCGGCGGGACAGGGGAATACGGCGAGCAGTACTTC.

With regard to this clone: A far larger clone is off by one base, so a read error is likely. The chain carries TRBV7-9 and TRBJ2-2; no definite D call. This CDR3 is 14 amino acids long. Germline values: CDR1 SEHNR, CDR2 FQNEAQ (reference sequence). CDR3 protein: CATRPTTNAGELFF. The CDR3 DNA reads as TGTGCCACCCGACCCACTACGAACGCCGGGGAGCTGTTTTTT. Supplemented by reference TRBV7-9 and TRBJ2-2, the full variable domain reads DTGVSQNPRHKITKRGQNVTFRCDPISEHNRLYWYRQTLGQGPEFLTYFQNEAQLEKSRLLSDRFSAERPKGSFSTLEIQRTEQGDSAMYLCATRPTTNAGELFFGEGSRLTVL.

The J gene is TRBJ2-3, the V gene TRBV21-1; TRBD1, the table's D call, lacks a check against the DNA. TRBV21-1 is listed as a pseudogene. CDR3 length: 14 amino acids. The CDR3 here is CASSNQGDTDTQYF. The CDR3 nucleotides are TGTGCCAGCAGCAACCAGGGGGACACAGATACGCAGTATTTT.

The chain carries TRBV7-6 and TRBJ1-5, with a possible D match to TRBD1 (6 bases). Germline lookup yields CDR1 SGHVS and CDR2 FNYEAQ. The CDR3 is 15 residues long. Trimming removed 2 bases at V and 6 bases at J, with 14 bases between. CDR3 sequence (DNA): TGTGCCAGCAGCTTACGAGGGGGAACGACTCAGCCCCAGCATTTT. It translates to CASSLRGGTTQPQHF.

The DNA for the CDR3 is TGTGCCAGCAGTTACGCAGGGCTGGCTGAAGCTTTCTTT. Its translation is CASSYAGLAEAFF. The chain couples TRBV6-5 to TRBJ1-1; perhaps TRBD1 as D (5 bases). This CDR3 is 13 amino acids long. Germline loops: CDR1 MNHEY, CDR2 SVGAGI. V gave up 2 bases and J gave up 6 bases, with 10 bases separating them.

CDR3 in DNA: TGTGCCAGTAGTCCTCGGGGGGGGAACACTGAAGCTTTCTTT. Its protein product is CASSPRGGNTEAFF. The V and J genes are TRBV19 and TRBJ1-1; tentatively, D is TRBD1 (5 bases). The CDR3 extends over 14 amino acids. The V gene's germline CDR1 is LNHDA and CDR2 SQIVND (reference sequence). Between the trimmed V and J ends, which lost 5 bases and 1 base, there was a span of 11 bases.

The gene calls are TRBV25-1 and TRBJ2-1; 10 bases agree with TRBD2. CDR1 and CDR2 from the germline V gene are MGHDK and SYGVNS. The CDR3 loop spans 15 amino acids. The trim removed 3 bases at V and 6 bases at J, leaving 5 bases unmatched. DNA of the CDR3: TGTGCCAGCAGTGACCCCGGGACTAGCGCCAATGAGCAGTTCTTC. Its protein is CASSDPGTSANEQFF.

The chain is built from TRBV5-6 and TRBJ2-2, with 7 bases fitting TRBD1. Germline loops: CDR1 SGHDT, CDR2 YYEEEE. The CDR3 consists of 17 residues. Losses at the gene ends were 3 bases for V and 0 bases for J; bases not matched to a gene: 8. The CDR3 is CASSWAGTAANTGELFF. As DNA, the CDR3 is TGTGCCAGCAGCTGGGCCGGGACAGCAGCGAACACCGGGGAGCTGTTTTTT.

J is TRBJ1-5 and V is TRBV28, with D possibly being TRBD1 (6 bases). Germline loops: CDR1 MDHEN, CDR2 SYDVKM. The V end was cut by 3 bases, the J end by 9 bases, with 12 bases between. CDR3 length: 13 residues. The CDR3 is CASSFLRGGPQHF. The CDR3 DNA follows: TGTGCCAGCAGTTTTTTAAGGGGGGGGCCCCAGCATTTT.

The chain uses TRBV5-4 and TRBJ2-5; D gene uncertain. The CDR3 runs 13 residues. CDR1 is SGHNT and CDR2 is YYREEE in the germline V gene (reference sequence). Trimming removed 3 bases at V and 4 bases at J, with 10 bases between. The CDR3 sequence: CASSSKRGETQYF. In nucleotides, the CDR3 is TGTGCCAGCAGCTCGAAGCGTGGAGAGACCCAGTACTTC.

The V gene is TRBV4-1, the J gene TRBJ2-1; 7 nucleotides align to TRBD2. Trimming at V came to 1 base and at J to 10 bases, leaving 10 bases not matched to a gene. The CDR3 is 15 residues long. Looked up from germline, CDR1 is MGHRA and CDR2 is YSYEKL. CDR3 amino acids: CASSQVTGLTREQFF. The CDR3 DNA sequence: TGCGCCAGCAGCCAAGTAACGGGACTAACGCGAGAGCAGTTCTTC.

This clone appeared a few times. The CDR3 bases are TGTGCCAGCTCCCCCCCCGGGAACTCTAATACCACAGATACGCAGTATTTT. As protein: CASSPPGNSNTTDTQYF. The V call is TRBV25-1, the J call TRBJ2-3; tentative D call: TRBD2 (5 bases). Per the germline V gene, CDR1 is MGHDK and CDR2 is SYGVNS. This CDR3 region has 17 residues. Trimming shortened V by 8 bases and J by 2 bases, and 23 bases separated the two germline ends.

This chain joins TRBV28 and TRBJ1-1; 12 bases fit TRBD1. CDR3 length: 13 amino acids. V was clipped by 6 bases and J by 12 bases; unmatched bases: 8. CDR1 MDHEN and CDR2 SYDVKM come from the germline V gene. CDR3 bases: TGTGCCAGCAGGGACGGGACAGGGGGCCTGACTTTCTTT. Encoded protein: CASRDGTGGLTFF.

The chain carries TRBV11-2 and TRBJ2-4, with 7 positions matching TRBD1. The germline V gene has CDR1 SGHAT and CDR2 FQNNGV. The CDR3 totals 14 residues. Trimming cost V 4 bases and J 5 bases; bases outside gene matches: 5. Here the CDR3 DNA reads TGTGCCAGCAGCTCCCGGACAGGAGAAAACATTCAGTACTTC. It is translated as CASSSRTGENIQYF.

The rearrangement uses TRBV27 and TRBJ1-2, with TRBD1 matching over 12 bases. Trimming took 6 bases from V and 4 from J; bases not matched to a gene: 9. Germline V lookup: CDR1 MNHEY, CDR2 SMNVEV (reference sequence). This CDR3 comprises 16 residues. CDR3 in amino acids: CASSFRDRGLLYGYTF. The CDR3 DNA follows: TGTGCCAGCAGCTTCCGGGACAGGGGGCTTCTCTATGGCTACACCTTC.

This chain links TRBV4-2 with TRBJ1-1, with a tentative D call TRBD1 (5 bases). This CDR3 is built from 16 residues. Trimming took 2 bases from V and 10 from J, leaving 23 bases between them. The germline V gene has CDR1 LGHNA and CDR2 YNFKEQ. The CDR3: CASSQLGQGPSGGAFF. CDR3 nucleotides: TGTGCCAGCAGCCAACTTGGTCAGGGACCCTCCGGAGGAGCTTTCTTT.

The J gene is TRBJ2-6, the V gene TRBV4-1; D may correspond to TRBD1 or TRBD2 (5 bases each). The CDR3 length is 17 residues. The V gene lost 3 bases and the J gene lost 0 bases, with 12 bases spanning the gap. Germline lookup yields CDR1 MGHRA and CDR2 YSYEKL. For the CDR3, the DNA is TGCGCCAGCAGCCATCGGGACGGCCGCTCTGGGGCCAACGTCCTGACTTTC. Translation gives CASSHRDGRSGANVLTF.

CDR3 sequence reads: CASSLFSAGRYEQYF. DNA for the CDR3: TGTGCCAGCAGCTTGTTTTCGGCGGGACGGTACGAGCAGTACTTC. The chain links TRBV7-9 to TRBJ2-7, with D perhaps TRBD2 (6 bases). Germline lookup yields CDR1 SEHNR and CDR2 FQNEAQ (reference sequence). The CDR3 runs to 15 residues. Trimming removed 3 bases from V and 4 bases from J, with 16 bases in between.